The rows below give T cell receptor beta chains drawn from one sample of a study of graft-versus-host responses after intestinal transplantation. The protocol was immunoSEQ multiplex PCR, while the TCRdb copy is restricted to in-frame clones and leaves out a portion. The profile covers 75,000 to 95,000 clones, with around 90% appearing a single time and 0.3% to 0.35% taken by the ten largest. The antigens of these receptors remain unknown. Material: unstimulated CD4+ T cells sorted from spleen or lymph node cells, obtained before transplant. The receptor set was obtained from a human donor who was the organ donor for an intestinal transplant. Each CDR3 is given without its conserved first and last residue. A D gene is named only where the DNA matches it firmly. Size tells how often a clone was seen (once, few, many) or the class of an expanded clone, and some rows leave it out.

length	J	size	D	V	CDR3
13	TRBJ1-2	-	TRBD1	TRBV5-6	ASSVQGGAQYGYT
11	TRBJ2-5	-	-	TRBV2	ASSEPDVRAQY
12	TRBJ2-1	-	TRBD2	TRBV5-1	ASSLGGGYNEQF
12	TRBJ1-6	few	-	TRBV30	AWNWAGKGSPLH
14	TRBJ2-3	-	TRBD2	TRBV10-3	AISGWTSGAADTQY
12	TRBJ2-7	-	-	TRBV5-1	ASSLDAQIYEQY
15	TRBJ2-2	-	TRBD2	TRBV7-2	ASSRLAGAANTGELF
12	TRBJ2-3	-	TRBD2	TRBV19	ASSPQRLAGTQY
11	TRBJ1-5	-	TRBD1	TRBV10-1	ASSQGANQPQH
12	TRBJ2-6	once	-	TRBV19	ASSPGPGANVLT
13	TRBJ2-3	-	TRBD1	TRBV6-5	ASKLGDRVGDTQY
14	TRBJ1-3	-	TRBD1	TRBV7-6	ASSLARGQAEGTIY
12	TRBJ1-5	-	TRBD1	TRBV5-6	ASSYRGRNQPQH
12	TRBJ1-6	-	-	TRBV5-1	ASSLMGELSPLH
15	TRBJ2-7	-	TRBD2	TRBV10-3	ATKIGLAGMASYEQY
13	TRBJ2-3	-	-	TRBV19	ASRTASDRTDTQY
12	TRBJ2-5	-	-	TRBV7-9	ASSLVGTKETQY
11	TRBJ1-6	-	-	TRBV4-1	ASSQDPVVNLH
12	TRBJ1-2	-	TRBD1	TRBV18	ASSRAGTGGGYT
11	TRBJ2-3	-	-	TRBV2	ATRGATQDTQY
16	TRBJ2-7	-	TRBD2	TRBV28	ASSFVGLAGAPSYEQY
13	TRBJ2-7	-	-	TRBV13	ASSSTPGQSYEQY
11	TRBJ1-1	-	-	TRBV7-9	ASSSRGRTEAF
14	TRBJ2-1	-	TRBD2	TRBV6-5	ASSYSTSGRVYEQF
10	TRBJ1-2	once	-	TRBV6-1	ASTGEGYGYT
12	TRBJ1-1	-	TRBD1	TRBV9	ASSVRQGVTEAF
10	TRBJ2-7	-	-	TRBV10-3	AISADTYEQY
12	TRBJ2-5	-	-	TRBV2	ASSRGLLQETQY